This TCR beta chain comes out of a study of identical twins. The CDR3 extends over 14 amino acids. The V gene's germline CDR1 is LGHDT and CDR2 YNNKEL (reference sequence). Via MiXCR, TCRdb re-called the 5' RACE reads, giving one row per CDR3 protein. The sample has 1.5 million to 2 million distinct CDR3 sequences, roughly 35% seen once. Worth noting for this clonotype: The junction shows a germline mismatch at one end, possibly a read error.

This receptor was identified in a newborn girl in good health. The genes are TRBV3-1 and TRBJ2-1, with D perhaps given as TRBD1 or TRBD2 (5 bases each). Sequences were obtained from cord blood. CDR3 coding DNA: TGTGCCAGCAGCCAACCGGGACCCTACAATGAGCGGTTCTTC. Protein: CASSQPGPYNERFF.